This record looks at one T cell receptor beta chain sequence and its context. This clone was seen just once. Its antigen is still unknown. Qualities for individual bases were not recorded, and no much larger clone is one base off. TCRbeta CDR3 regions were amplified from genomic DNA by means of the immunoSEQ Assay, a bias-controlled multiplex PCR. In the original analysis: Within the assay, amplification of reference gene primers was used to estimate how many nucleated cells each sample contained. To quantify the absolute abundance of each unique TCRbeta CDR3 rearrangement, sequence reads were collapsed and filtered. For each sample, productive Simpson clonality was calculated as the square root of Simpson's diversity index across productive rearrangements. TCRdb carries this immuneACCESS record with in-frame sequences only. Its versions omit some clonotypes, under half of them owing to an unresolved V gene in the studies checked, with the rest unexplained. The DNA gave D and trimming, while V, J and clone size come from that table. Across this sample there are about 280,000 clones, with approximately 85% seen only once. The top ten clones comprise roughly 14% of the sample.

The CDR3 contains 16 residues, cysteine and phenylalanine counted. Just CDR3 DNA is preserved here, 48 bases in frame from base 1. At the junction V is shortened by 1 base and J by 5 bases; bases outside the gene matches: 1. CDR1 and CDR2, per the germline V gene, are SGHTA and FQGNSA. The collaborating institutions used their own protocols to collect whole blood in K2EDTA tubes. For TCRbeta analysis, collaborator samples were shipped as frozen whole blood, as isolated PBMCs, or as DNA extracted from either sample type. This specimen belongs to a study of blood T cell repertoires in COVID-19 (dated by TCRdb to the early 2020s). For the study in its entirety: Samples covering the acute and convalescent phases of COVID-19 were provided by collaborators in the United States, Italy and Spain. The material from the prospective study consisted of cDNA or gDNA derived from T cells, B-cell-depleted T cells, or PBMCs. Nearly every sample came with metadata listing a de-identified subject ID, COVID-19 status, age in years and sex. Samples came from the ongoing ImmuneRACE study (first 160 participants) plus 1,254 subjects from 6 global collaborators. Subjects who had been exposed to COVID-19, were actively infected with it, or had recovered from it provided the deeply sampled blood TCRbeta repertoires that made up the dataset. Where available, HLA class I and class II types were taken from metadata supplied by the sample provider and were not determined by assay-based typing. The repertoires were released in a freely available public database meant as a resource for research on the immune response to SARS-CoV-2. General findings and caveats noted by the study authors: The amount of clinical and demographic metadata varied by source and participant and was provided uncurated.

This receptor chain uses TRBV7-2 and TRBJ2-2; 13 middle bases align to TRBD2. Sequencing was carried out using peripheral blood. This TCR was sampled from a human donor in a cohort sampled during active COVID-19. The DNA sequence is TGTGCCAGCAGCTTAGGGGGACTAGCGGGAACCGGGGAGCTGTTTTTT. Translation gives CASSLGGLAGTGELFF.